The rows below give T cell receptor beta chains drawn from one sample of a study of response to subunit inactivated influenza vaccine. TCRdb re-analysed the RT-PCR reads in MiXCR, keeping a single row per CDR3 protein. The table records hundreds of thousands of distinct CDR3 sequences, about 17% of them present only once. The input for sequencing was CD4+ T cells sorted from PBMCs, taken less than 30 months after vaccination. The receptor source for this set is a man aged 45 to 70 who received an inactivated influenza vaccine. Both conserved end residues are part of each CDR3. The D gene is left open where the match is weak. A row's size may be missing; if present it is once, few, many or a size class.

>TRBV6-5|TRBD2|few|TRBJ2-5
CASSYSGSGAETQYF
TGTGCCAGCAGTTACTCTGGTAGCGGGGCGGAGACCCAGTACTTC
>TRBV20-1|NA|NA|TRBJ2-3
CSATTPAESTDTQYF
TGCAGTGCTACAACCCCTGCGGAATCCACAGATACGCAGTATTTT
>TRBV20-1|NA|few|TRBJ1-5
CSAQQKWRAGARQPQHF
TGCAGTGCGCAACAAAAATGGCGGGCAGGGGCGCGTCAGCCCCAGCATTTT
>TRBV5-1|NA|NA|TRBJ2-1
CASSFSPPLYNEQFF
TGCGCCAGCAGCTTCTCTCCTCCCCTCTACAATGAGCAGTTCTTC
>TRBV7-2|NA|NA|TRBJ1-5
CASRSHSAGQPQHF
TGTGCCAGCAGGTCCCATTCCGCGGGGCAGCCCCAGCATTTT
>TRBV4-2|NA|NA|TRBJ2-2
CASSQRAKGLNTGELFF
TGTGCCAGCAGCCAAAGGGCGAAGGGCCTGAACACCGGGGAGCTGTTTTTT
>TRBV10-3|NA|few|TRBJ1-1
CAISREMNTEAFF
TGTGCCATCAGTAGGGAGATGAACACTGAAGCTTTCTTT
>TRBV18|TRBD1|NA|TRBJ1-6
CASSHGTASYNSPLHF
TGTGCCAGCTCACACGGGACAGCTTCCTATAATTCACCCCTCCACTTT
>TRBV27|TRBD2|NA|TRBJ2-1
CASYRSGLGSVNEQFF
TGTGCCAGTTACCGGTCGGGACTAGGATCGGTCAATGAGCAGTTCTTC
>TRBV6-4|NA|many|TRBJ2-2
CASKEPNTGELFF
TGTGCCAGCAAGGAACCGAACACCGGGGAGCTGTTTTTT
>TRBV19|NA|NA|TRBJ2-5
CASAQGTTGETQYF
TGTGCCAGCGCTCAAGGGACCACCGGGGAGACCCAGTACTTC
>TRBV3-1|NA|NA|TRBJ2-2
CASSQGNTLSAGELFF
TGTGCCAGCAGCCAAGGGAATACCCTCTCAGCCGGGGAGCTGTTTTTT
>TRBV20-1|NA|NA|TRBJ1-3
CSAQRSISGNTIYF
TGCAGTGCCCAGAGGTCTATTTCTGGAAACACCATATATTTT
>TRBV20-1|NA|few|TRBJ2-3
CSALRGDTQYF
TGCAGTGCTTTACGGGGGGATACGCAGTATTTT
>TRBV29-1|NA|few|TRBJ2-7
CSVTPGLAPYEQYF
TGCAGCGTCACCCCGGGACTGGCCCCCTACGAGCAGTACTTC
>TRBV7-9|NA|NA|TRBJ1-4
CASSFPGVFEKLFF
TGTGCCAGCAGCTTTCCAGGGGTTTTCGAAAAACTGTTTTTT
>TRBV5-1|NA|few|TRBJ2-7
CASSLENPYEQYF
TGCGCCAGCAGCTTGGAGAATCCCTACGAGCAGTACTTC
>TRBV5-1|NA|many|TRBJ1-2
CASSPSTGANYGYTF
TGCGCCAGCAGCCCGAGTACTGGGGCTAACTATGGCTACACCTTC
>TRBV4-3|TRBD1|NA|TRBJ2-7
CASSQDPYGTGNNKQYF
TGCGCCAGCAGCCAAGATCCCTACGGGACAGGGAACAACAAGCAGTACTTC
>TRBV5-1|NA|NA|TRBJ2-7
CASSLADQESEQYF
TGCGCCAGCAGCTTGGCGGATCAGGAGAGCGAGCAGTACTTC
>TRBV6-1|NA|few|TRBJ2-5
CASSWRWDKQETQYF
TGTGCCAGCAGCTGGCGTTGGGACAAACAAGAGACCCAGTACTTC
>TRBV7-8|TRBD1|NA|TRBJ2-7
CASSLGRTGIYEQYF
TGTGCCAGCAGCTTAGGGCGGACAGGGATCTACGAGCAGTACTTC
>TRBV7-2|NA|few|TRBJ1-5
CASSMGLSQPQHF
TGTGCCAGCAGCATGGGGCTGTCCCAGCCCCAGCATTTT
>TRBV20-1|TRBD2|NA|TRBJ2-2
CSARVAGQTNTGELFF
TGCAGTGCTAGAGTAGCGGGTCAAACGAACACCGGGGAGCTGTTTTTT
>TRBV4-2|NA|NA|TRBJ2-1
CASSPGPTNEQFF
TGTGCCAGCAGCCCAGGACCAACCAATGAGCAGTTCTTC
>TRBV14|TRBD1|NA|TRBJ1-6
CASRGQGASPLHF
TGTGCCAGCAGGGGACAGGGAGCCTCACCCCTCCACTTT
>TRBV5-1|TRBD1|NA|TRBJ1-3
CASSWGQIGSGNTIYF
TGCGCCAGCAGCTGGGGACAGATCGGCTCTGGAAACACCATATATTTT
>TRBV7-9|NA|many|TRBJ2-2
CASSFSRGTGELFF
TGTGCCAGCAGCTTCTCCAGGGGAACCGGGGAGCTGTTTTTT
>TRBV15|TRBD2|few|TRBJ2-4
CATRTRTSGTDMGKNIQYF
TGTGCCACCAGGACAAGGACTAGCGGGACGGATATGGGCAAAAACATTCAGTACTTC
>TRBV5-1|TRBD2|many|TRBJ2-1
CASSPGPGRGYNEQFF
TGCGCCAGCAGCCCAGGGCCCGGGAGGGGGTACAATGAGCAGTTCTTC
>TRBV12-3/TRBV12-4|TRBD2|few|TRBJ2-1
CASTTLAEAYNEQFF
TGTGCCAGCACCACACTAGCGGAAGCCTACAATGAGCAGTTCTTC
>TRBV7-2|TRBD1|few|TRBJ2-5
CASSTQQGAHETQYF
TGTGCCAGCAGCACCCAACAGGGGGCGCATGAGACCCAGTACTTC
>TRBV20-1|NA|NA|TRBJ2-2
CSARRLSLDGELFF
TGCAGTGCTAGGCGTCTTTCGCTTGACGGGGAGCTGTTTTTT
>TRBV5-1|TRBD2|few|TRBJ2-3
CASSLTSGTTDTQYF
TGCGCCAGCAGTCTGACTAGCGGGACCACAGATACGCAGTATTTT
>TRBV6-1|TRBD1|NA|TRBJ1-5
CAGKTGFQPQHF
TGTGCCGGCAAGACAGGGTTTCAGCCCCAGCATTTT
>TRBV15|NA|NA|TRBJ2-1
CATSRRLAYNEQFF
TGTGCCACCAGCAGACGTCTGGCATACAATGAGCAGTTCTTC
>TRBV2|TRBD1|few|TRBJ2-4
CASSEDDGQGKNIQYF
TGTGCCAGCAGTGAAGACGACGGACAGGGGAAAAACATTCAGTACTTC
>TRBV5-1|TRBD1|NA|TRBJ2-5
CASTNRGQETQYF
TGCGCCAGCACGAACAGGGGACAAGAGACCCAGTACTTC
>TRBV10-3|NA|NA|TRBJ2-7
CAISGPSYEQYF
TGTGCCATCAGTGGGCCCTCCTACGAGCAGTACTTC
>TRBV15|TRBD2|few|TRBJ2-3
CATSDSGGAKDTQYF
TGTGCCACCAGCGATAGCGGGGGGGCTAAAGATACGCAGTATTTT
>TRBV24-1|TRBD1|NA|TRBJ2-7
CATSDSTGTGYEQYF
TGTGCCACCAGTGATTCGACCGGGACAGGCTACGAGCAGTACTTC
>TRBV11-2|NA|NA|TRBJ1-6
CASSLDVRSGSPLHF
TGTGCCAGCAGCTTAGACGTCAGGTCGGGGTCACCCCTCCACTTT
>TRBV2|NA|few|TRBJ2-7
CASSAPRGEQYF
TGTGCCAGCAGTGCGCCAAGGGGCGAGCAGTACTTC
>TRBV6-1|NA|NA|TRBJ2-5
CASSAGAQETQYF
TGTGCCAGCAGTGCTGGGGCCCAAGAGACCCAGTACTTC
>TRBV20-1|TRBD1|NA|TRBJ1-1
CSAGRQGANTEAFF
TGCAGTGCTGGACGACAGGGGGCGAACACTGAAGCTTTCTTT
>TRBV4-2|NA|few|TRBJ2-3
CASSQEGLTGRRDTQYF
TGTGCCAGCAGCCAAGAGGGATTAACGGGGAGGAGGGATACGCAGTATTTT
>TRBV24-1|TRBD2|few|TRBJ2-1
CATSDPSGRAVDEQFF
TGTGCCACCAGTGACCCTAGCGGGAGGGCCGTCGATGAGCAGTTCTTC
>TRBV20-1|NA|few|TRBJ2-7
CSAPGRAYEQYF
TGCAGTGCGCCCGGGAGAGCCTACGAGCAGTACTTC
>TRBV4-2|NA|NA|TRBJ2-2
CASSQQSLGASTGELFF
TGTGCCAGCAGCCAACAAAGTCTGGGGGCCTCGACCGGGGAGCTGTTTTTT
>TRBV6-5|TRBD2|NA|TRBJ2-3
CASSYVSGTSGTHDTQYF
TGTGCCAGCAGTTACGTGAGTGGGACTAGCGGGACACACGATACGCAGTATTTT
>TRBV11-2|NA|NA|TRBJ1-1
CASSPGIVEAFF
TGTGCCAGCAGCCCGGGAATCGTTGAAGCTTTCTTT
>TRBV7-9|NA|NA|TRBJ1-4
CASSLGMGSNEKLFF
TGTGCCAGCAGCTTAGGAATGGGGTCTAATGAAAAACTGTTTTTT